The TCR beta chain described here comes from a study of OX40 agonist ivuxolimab in advanced cancers. Study at large: Patients were treated with ivuxolimab, an agonistic anti-OX40 (CD134) antibody. A mean age of about 59 years, range about 20 to 79, was recorded, and approximately 85% were male. Patients were dosed intravenously with ivuxolimab at 0.01 to 10 mg/kg every 2 weeks.

V lost 5 bases, J lost 8 bases, and 24 bases lay in between. Germline CDR1 and CDR2: SGHAT and FQNNGV. The CDR3 runs to 17 residues. Using immunoSEQ multiplex PCR, the repertoire was profiled, and TCRdb retains in-frame clones only, with some absent. The table has tens of thousands of clones, roughly 89% seen once; the top ten hold over 0.6%. Study-level findings and limits: On average, CD8+ T cells showed a greater number of expanded clones than CD4+.

As for this clone: Its antigen is as yet unknown.

Sequenced material: CD4+ or CD8+ T cells sorted from blood, taken in a trial of the OX40 agonist ivuxolimab. The V gene is TRBV11-2, the J gene TRBJ1-4; no clear D gene. The origin of this receptor is an adult with an advanced solid tumor such as melanoma, head and neck, liver or kidney cancer. The DNA of the CDR3 is TGTGCCAGCAGCCCAGGTATCGGAGAGCTAAATAGCGAAAAACTGTTTTTT. Translating it yields CASSPGIGELNSEKLFF.